This T cell receptor beta chain was identified in a study of T cells in Graves' hyperthyroidism and ophthalmopathy. Study-wide findings and caveats: The majority of expanded thyroid clonotypes above 0.001 also appeared in blood.

The investigators amplified TCR beta CDR3 regions from RNA transcripts. Primed by the HTBI set, a first-round RT-PCR was run on the TCR CDR3. TCRdb called the multiplex PCR reads again in MiXCR, with one record for every CDR3 protein. The sample has some 620,000 distinct CDR3 sequences, around 15% seen once. The length of the CDR3 is 13 residues. Germline V CDR1 and CDR2: SNHLY, FYNNEI. The V and J ends lost 4 bases and 4 bases respectively, with 7 bases between them. This clonotype was seen at least ten times. As yet, its antigen is unknown. Absence of ophthalmopathy progression within 18 months defined stable Graves' hyperthyroidism. Clinical symptoms, serum thyroxine and TRAb, thyroid ultrasound and orbital computed tomography were used for the diagnoses. The source of the PBMCs was approximately 9.5 ml of fresh peripheral blood.

The sequence was collected from a woman under 40 with Graves' hyperthyroidism. The sample taken for sequencing was blood. This chain joins TRBV2 and TRBJ1-4, with D unclear. The CDR3 nucleotides read TGTGCCAGCAGTGGTCAGCGTAATGAAAAACTGTTTTTT. Protein: CASSGQRNEKLFF.